At least ten counts were recorded for the clone carrying this T cell receptor (beta chain). Trimming left V 7 bases short and J 6 bases short, with 10 bases between. This CDR3 contains 12 residues. This entry comes from a study of neurological immune-mediated disorders. TCRdb called the 5' RACE reads again in MiXCR, with one record for every CDR3 protein. The table shows around 62,000 distinct CDR3 sequences, with 3.5% to 4.5% occurring only once. Sequenced input: PBMCs. The genes are TRBV12-3 or TRBV12-4 and TRBJ2-1, with unresolved D. The sequence came from a man in his fifties or sixties with multiple sclerosis. The CDR3 DNA reads TGTGCCAGCACCAGAGATGGCAATGAGCAGTTCTTC. This gives the protein CASTRDGNEQFF.